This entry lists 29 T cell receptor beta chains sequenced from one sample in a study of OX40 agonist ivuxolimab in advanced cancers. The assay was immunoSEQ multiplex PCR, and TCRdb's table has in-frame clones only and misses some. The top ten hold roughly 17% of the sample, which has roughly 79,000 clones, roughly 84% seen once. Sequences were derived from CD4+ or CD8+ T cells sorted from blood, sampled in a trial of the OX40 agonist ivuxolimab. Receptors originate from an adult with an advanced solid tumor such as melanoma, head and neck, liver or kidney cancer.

The CDR3 here is CASSLAGLSYEQYF. The CDR3, as DNA: TGTGCCAGCAGCTTAGCAGGCCTCTCCTACGAGCAGTACTTC. The chain uses TRBV7-2 and TRBJ2-7; no reliable D call. The CDR3 spans 14 residues. Germline V lookup: CDR1 SGHTA, CDR2 FQGNSA. V was pared by 0 bases and J by 0 bases, with 6 bases between.

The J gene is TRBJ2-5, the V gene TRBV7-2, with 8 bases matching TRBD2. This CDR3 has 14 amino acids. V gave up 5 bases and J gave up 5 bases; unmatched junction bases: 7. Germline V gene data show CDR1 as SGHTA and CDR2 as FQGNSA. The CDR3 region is CASSPRSGIETQYF. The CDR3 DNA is TGTGCCAGCAGCCCGCGTAGCGGGATCGAGACCCAGTACTTC. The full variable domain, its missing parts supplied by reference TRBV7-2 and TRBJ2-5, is GAGVSQSPSNKVTEKGKDVELRCDPISGHTALYWYRQSLGQGLEFLIYFQGNSAPDKSGLPSDRFSAERTGGSVSTLTIQRTQQEDSAVYLCASSPRSGIETQYFGPGTRLLVL.

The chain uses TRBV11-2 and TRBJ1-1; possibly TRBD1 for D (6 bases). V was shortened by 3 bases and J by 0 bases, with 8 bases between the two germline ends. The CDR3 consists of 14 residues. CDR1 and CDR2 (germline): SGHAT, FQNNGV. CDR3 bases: TGTGCCAGCAGCTTCAGGGGAGTGAACACTGAAGCTTTCTTT. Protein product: CASSFRGVNTEAFF.

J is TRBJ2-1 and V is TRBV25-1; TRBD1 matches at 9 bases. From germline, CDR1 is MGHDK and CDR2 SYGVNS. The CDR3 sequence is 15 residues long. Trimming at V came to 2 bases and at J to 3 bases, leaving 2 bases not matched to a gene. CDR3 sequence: CASSEPGQGYNEQFF. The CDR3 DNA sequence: TGTGCCAGCAGTGAACCGGGACAGGGCTACAATGAGCAGTTCTTC.

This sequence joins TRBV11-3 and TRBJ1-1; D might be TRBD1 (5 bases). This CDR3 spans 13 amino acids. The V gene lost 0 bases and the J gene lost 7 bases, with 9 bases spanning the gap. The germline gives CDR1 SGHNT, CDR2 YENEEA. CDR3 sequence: CASSLDGGVEAFF. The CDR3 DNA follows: TGTGCCAGCAGCTTAGATGGGGGAGTTGAAGCTTTCTTT.

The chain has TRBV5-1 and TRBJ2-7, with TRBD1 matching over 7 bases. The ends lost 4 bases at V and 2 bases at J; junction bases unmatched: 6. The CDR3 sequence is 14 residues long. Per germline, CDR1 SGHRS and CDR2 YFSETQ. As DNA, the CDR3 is TGCGCCAGCAGCCCTTCAGGGGGAACCTACGAGCAGTACTTC. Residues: CASSPSGGTYEQYF.

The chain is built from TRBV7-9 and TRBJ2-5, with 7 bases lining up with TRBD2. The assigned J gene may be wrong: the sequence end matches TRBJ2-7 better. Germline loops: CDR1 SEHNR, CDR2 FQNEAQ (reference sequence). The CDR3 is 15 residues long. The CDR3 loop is CASSLGASGAYEQYF. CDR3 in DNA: TGTGCCAGCAGCTTAGGGGCTAGCGGAGCCTACGAGCAGTACTTC.

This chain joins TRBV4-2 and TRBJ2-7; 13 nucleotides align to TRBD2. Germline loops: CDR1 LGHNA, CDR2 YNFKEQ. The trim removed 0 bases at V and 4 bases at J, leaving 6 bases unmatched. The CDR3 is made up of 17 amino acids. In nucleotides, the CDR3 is TGTGCCAGCAGCCAAGATAGACTAGCGGGAGGCGGTTACGAGCAGTACTTC. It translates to CASSQDRLAGGGYEQYF.

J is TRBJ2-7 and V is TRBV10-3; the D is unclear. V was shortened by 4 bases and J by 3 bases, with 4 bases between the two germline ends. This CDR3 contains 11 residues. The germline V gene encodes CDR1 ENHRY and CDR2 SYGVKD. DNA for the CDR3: TGTGCCATCAGTGCAGGCTACGAGCAGTACTTC. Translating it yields CAISAGYEQYF.

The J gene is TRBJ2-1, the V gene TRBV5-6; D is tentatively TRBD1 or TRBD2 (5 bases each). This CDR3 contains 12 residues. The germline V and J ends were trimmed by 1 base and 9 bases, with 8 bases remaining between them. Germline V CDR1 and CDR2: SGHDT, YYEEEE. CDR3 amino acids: CASSLLGGEQFF. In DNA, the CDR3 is TGTGCCAGCAGCTTGCTTGGGGGTGAGCAGTTCTTC. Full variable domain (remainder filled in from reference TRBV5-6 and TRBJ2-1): DAGVTQSPTHLIKTRGQQVTLRCSPKSGHDTVSWYQQALGQGPQFIFQYYEEEERQRGNFPDRFSGHQFPNYSSELNVNALLLGDSALYLCASSLLGGEQFFGPGTRLTVL.

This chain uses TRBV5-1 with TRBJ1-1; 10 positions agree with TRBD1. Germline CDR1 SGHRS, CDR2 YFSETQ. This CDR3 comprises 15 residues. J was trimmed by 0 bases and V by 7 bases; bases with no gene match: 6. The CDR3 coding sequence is TGCGCCAGCCGGGACAGGGGACTTATGAACACTGAAGCTTTCTTT. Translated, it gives CASRDRGLMNTEAFF.

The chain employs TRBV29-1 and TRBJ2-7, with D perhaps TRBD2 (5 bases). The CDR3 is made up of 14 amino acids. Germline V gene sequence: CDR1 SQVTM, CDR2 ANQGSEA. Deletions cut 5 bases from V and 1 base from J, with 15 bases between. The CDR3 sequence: CSVKQRPRSYEQYF. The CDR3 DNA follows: TGCAGCGTTAAACAGCGGCCTAGGTCCTACGAGCAGTACTTC.

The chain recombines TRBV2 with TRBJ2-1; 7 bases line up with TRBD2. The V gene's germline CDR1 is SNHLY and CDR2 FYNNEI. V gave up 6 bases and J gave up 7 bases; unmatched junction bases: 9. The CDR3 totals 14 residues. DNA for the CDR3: TGTGCCAGCAGGGGGGAGACTAGCTTAAATGAGCAGTTCTTC. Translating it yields CASRGETSLNEQFF. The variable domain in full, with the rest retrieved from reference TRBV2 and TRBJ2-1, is EPEVTQTPSHQVTQMGQEVILRCVPISNHLYFYWYRQILGQKVEFLVSFYNNEISEKSEIFDDQFSVERPDGSNFTLKIRSTKLEDSAMYFCASRGETSLNEQFFGPGTRLTVL.

The CDR3 sequence is CASSVYRGADYGYTF. The CDR3 nucleotides are TGTGCCAGCAGTGTATACAGGGGGGCTGACTATGGCTACACCTTC. J is TRBJ1-2 and V is TRBV6-5; 8 bases are a match to TRBD1. Trimming at V came to 5 bases and at J to 3 bases, leaving 8 bases not matched to a gene. CDR3 length: 15 residues. CDR1 and CDR2 from the germline V gene are MNHEY and SVGAGI.

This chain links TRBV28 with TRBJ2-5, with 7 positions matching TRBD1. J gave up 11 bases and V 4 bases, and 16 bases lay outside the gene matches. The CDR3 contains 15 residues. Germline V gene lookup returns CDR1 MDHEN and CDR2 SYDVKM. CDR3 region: CASSSNYGTEWGQYF. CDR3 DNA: TGTGCCAGCAGTTCTAATTACGGGACAGAGTGGGGGCAGTACTTC.

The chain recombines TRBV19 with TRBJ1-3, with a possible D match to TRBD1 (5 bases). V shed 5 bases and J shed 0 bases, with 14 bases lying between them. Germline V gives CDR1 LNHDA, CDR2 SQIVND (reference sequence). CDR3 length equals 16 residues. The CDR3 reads CASSLMGRTSGNTIYF. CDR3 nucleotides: TGTGCCAGTAGTCTAATGGGACGGACCTCTGGAAACACCATATATTTT. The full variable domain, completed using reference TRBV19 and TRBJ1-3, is DGGITQSPKYLFRKEGQNVTLSCEQNLNHDAMYWYRQDPGQGLRLIYYSQIVNDFQKGDIAEGYSVSREKKESFPLTVTSAQKNPTAFYLCASSLMGRTSGNTIYFGEGSWLTVV.

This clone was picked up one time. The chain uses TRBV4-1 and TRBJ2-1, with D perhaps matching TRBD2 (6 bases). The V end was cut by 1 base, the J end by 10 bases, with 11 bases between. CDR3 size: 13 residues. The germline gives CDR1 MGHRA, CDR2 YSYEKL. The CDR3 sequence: CASSQVGGAEQFF. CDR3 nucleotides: TGCGCCAGCAGCCAAGTGGGGGGAGCAGAGCAGTTCTTC.

Written as DNA, the CDR3 is TGTGCCAGCAGCCAAGGGGGTGCGGGAGCATCCCTCTACAATGAGCAGTTCTTC. Protein product: CASSQGGAGASLYNEQFF. The chain is built from TRBV14 and TRBJ2-1, with 7 bases aligning to TRBD2. The CDR3 contains 18 residues. After removal of 1 base from V and 3 bases from J, the junction contained 12 bases not matched to a gene. Germline V lookup: CDR1 SGHDN, CDR2 FVKESK.

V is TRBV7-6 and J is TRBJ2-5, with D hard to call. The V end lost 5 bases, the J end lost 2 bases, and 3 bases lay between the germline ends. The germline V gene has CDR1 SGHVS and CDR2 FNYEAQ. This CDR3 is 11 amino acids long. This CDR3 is CASSEQETQYF. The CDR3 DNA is TGTGCCAGCAGCGAGCAAGAGACCCAGTACTTC.

The CDR3 DNA reads as TGTGCCAGCAGCTTAGCGAACTACGAGCAGTACTTC. The encoded protein is CASSLANYEQYF. The genes are TRBV7-9 and TRBJ2-7, with unresolved D. The germline V gene encodes CDR1 SEHNR and CDR2 FQNEAQ (reference sequence). CDR3 length: 12 residues. The V end was cut by 0 bases, the J end by 3 bases, with 3 bases between.

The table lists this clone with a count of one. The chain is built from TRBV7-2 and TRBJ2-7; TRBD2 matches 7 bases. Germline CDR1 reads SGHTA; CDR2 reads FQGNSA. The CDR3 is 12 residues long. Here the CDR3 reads CSSGGVSYEQYF. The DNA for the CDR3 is TGTTCCTCGGGGGGAGTATCCTACGAGCAGTACTTC.

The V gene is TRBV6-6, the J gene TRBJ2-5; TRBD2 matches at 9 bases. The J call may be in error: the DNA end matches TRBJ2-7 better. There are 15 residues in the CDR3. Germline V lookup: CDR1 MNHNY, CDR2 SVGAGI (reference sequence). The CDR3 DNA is TGTGCCAGCATTCACAGCGGGAGGAGGGCCTACGAGCAGTACTTC. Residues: CASIHSGRRAYEQYF.

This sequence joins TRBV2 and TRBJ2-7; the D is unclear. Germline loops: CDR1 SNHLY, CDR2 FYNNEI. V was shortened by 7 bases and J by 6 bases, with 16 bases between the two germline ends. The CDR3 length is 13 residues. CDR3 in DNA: TGTGCCAGCACTGGCGGAACCTCCCGCGAGCAGTACTTC. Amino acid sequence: CASTGGTSREQYF.

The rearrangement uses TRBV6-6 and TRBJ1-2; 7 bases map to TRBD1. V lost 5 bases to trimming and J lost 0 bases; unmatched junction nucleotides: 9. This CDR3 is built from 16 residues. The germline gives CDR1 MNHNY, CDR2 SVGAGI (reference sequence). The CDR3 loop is CASSPNRDSTNYGYTF. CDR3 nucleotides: TGTGCCAGCAGTCCTAACCGGGACAGCACTAACTATGGCTACACCTTC.

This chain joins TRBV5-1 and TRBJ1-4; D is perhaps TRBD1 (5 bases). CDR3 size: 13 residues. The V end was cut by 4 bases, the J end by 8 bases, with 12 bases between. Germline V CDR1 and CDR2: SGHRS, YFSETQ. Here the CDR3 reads CASSLGAREKLFF. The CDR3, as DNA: TGCGCCAGCAGCCTCGGGGCTAGGGAAAAACTGTTTTTT.

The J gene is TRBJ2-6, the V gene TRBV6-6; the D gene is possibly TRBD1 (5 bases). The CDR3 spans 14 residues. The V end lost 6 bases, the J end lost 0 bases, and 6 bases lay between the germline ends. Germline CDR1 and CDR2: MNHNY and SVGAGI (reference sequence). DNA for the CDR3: TGTGCCAGCAGCAGGGACTCTGGGGCCAACGTCCTGACTTTC. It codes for CASSRDSGANVLTF.

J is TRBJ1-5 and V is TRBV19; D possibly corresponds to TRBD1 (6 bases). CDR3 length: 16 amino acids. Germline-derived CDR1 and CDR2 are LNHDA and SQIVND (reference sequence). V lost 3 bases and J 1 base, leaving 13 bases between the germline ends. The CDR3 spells CASSIGRGASNQPQHF. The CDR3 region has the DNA TGTGCCAGTAGTATCGGTCGGGGGGCGAGCAATCAGCCCCAGCATTTT.

CDR3 sequence reads: CASSDAAGREDTQYF. DNA of the CDR3: TGTGCCAGCAGTGACGCGGCAGGGAGGGAAGATACGCAGTATTTT. This sequence joins TRBV2 and TRBJ2-3; 7 bases match TRBD2. From germline, CDR1 is SNHLY and CDR2 FYNNEI. The trim removed 3 bases at V and 5 bases at J, leaving 8 bases unmatched. CDR3 length: 15 residues.

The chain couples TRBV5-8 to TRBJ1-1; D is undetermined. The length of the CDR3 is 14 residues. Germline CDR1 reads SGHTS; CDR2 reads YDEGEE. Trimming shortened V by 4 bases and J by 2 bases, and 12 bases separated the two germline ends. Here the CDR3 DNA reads TGTGCCAGCAGCACTGACGGACTTAACACTGAAGCTTTCTTT. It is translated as CASSTDGLNTEAFF.